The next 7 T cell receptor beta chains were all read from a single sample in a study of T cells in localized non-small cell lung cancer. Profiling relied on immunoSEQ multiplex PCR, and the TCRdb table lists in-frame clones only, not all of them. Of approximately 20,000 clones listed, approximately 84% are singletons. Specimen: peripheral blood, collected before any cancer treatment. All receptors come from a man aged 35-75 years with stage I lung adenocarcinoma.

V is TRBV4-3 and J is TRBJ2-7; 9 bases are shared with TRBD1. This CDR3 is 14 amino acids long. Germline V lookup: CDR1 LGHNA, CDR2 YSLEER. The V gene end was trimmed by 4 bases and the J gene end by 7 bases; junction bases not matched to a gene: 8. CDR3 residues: CASSPRTGAGEQYF. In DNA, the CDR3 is TGCGCCAGCAGCCCTCGGACAGGGGCGGGGGAGCAGTACTTC.

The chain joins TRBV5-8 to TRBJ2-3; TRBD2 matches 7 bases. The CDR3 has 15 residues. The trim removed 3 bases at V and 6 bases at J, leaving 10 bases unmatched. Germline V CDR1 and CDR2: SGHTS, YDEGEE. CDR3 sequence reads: CASSSQAGAGDTQYF. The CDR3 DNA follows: TGTGCCAGCAGCTCTCAGGCGGGAGCGGGGGATACGCAGTATTTT.

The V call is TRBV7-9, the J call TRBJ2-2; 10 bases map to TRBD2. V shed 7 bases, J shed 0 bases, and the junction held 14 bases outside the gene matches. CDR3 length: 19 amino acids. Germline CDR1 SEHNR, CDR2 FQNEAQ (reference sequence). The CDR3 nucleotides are TGTGCCAGCACCCCCGCCCGGCTAGCGGGAGCCACGAACACCGGGGAGCTGTTTTTT. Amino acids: CASTPARLAGATNTGELFF.

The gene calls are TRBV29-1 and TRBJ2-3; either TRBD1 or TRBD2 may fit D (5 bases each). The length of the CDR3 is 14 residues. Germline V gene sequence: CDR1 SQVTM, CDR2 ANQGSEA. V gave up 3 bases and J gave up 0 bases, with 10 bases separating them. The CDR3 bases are TGCAGCGTTGATTGGGGGACGAGCACAGATACGCAGTATTTT. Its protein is CSVDWGTSTDTQYF.

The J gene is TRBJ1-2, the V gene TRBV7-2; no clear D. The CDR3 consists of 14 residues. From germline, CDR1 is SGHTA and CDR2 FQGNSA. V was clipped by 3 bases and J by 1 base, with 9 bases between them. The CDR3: CASSFRRRNYGYTF. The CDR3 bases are TGTGCCAGCAGCTTCAGGAGGCGTAACTATGGCTACACCTTC.

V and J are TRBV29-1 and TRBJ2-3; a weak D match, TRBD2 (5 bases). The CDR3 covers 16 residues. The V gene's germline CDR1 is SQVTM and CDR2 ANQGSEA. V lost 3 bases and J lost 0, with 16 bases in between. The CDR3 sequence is CSVEGFRGRSTDTQYF. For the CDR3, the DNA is TGCAGCGTTGAGGGATTCCGAGGGAGAAGCACAGATACGCAGTATTTT.

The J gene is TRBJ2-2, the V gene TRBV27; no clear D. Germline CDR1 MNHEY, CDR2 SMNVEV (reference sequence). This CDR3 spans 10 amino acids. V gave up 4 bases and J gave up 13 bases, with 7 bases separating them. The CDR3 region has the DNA TGTGCCAGCAGTTCGGGTGCGCTGTTTTTT. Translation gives CASSSGALFF.